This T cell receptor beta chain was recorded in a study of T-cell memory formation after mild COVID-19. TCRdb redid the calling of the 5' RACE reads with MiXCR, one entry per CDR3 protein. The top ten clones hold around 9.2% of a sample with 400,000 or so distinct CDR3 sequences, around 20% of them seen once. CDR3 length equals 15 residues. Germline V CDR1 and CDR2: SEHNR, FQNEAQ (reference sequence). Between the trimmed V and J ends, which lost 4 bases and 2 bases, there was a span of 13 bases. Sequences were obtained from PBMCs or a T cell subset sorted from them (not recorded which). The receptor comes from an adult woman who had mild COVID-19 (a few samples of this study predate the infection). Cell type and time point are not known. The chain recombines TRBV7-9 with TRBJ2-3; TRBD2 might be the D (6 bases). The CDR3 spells CASSSPAGFTDTQYF. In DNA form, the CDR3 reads TGTGCCAGCAGCTCCCCGGCGGGGTTCACAGATACGCAGTATTTT.